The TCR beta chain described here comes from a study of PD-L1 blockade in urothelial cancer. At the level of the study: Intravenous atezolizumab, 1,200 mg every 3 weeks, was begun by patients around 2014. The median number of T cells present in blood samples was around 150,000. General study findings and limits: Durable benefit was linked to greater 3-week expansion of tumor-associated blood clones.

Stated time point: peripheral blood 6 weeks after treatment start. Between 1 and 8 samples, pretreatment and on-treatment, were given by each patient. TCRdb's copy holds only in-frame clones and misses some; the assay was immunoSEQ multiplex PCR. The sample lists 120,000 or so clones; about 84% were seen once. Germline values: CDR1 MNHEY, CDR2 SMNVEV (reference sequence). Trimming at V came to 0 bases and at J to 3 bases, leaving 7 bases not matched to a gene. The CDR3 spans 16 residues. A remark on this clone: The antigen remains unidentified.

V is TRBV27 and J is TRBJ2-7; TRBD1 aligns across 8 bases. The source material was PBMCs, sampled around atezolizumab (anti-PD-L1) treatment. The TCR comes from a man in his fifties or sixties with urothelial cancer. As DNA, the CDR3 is TGTGCCAGCAGTTTATCCGGGACAGGAAATTACTACGAGCAGTACTTC. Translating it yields CASSLSGTGNYYEQYF.